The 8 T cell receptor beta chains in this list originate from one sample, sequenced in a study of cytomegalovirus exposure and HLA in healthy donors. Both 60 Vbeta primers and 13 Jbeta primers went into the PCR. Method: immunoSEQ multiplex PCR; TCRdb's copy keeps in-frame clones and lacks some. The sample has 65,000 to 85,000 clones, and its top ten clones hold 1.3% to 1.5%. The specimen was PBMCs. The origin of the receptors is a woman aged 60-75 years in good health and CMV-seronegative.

The CDR3 loop is CASSLDRDNYGYTF. Here the CDR3 DNA reads TGTGCCAGCAGCTTAGACAGGGATAACTATGGCTACACCTTC. The V call is TRBV7-9, the J call TRBJ1-2, with D perhaps matching TRBD1 (6 bases). V shed 1 base and J shed 1 base, with 7 bases lying between them. Looked up from germline, CDR1 is SEHNR and CDR2 is FQNEAQ (reference sequence). The CDR3 is 14 amino acids.

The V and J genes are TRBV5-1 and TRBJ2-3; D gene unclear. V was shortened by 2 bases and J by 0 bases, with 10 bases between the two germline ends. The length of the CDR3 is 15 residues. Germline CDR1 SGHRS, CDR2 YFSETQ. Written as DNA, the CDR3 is TGCGCCAGCAGCTTCCTCGGAGCTAGCACAGATACGCAGTATTTT. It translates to CASSFLGASTDTQYF.

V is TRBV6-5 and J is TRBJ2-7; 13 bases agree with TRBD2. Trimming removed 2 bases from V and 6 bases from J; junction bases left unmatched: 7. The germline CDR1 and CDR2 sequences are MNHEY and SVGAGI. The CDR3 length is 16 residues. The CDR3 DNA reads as TGTGCCAGCAGTTACGCCGGGACTAGCGGGACGGGCGAGCAGTACTTC. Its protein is CASSYAGTSGTGEQYF.

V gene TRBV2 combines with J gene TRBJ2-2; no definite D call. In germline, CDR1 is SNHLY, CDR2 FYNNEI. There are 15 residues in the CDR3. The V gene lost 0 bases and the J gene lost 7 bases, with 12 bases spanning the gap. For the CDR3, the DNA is TGTGCCAGCAGTGAAGCGCTTCTGAGAAGCGGGGAGCTGTTTTTT. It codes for CASSEALLRSGELFF.

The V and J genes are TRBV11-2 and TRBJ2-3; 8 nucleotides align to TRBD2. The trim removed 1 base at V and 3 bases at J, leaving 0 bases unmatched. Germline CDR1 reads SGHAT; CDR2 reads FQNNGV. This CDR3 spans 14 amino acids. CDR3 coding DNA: TGTGCCAGCAGCTTAGGCGGGGGGACAGATACGCAGTATTTT. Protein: CASSLGGGTDTQYF.

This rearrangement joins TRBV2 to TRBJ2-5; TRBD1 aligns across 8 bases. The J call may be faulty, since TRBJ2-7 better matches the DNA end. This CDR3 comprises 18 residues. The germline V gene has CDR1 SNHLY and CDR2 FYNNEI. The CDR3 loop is CASSEARAGGPWSYEQYF. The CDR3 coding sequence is TGTGCCAGCAGTGAAGCGCGGGCAGGGGGCCCATGGAGCTACGAGCAGTACTTC.

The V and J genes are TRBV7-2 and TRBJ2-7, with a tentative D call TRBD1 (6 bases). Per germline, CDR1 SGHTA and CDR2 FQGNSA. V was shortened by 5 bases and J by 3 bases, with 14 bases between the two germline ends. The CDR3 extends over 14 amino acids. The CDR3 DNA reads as TGTGCCAGCAGCACAATTGGGACACTCTACGAGCAGTACTTC. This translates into CASSTIGTLYEQYF.

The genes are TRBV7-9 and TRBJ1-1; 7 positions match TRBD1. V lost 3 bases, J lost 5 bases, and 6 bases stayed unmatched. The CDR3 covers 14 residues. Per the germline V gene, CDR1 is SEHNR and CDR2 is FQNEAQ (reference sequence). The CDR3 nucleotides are TGTGCCAGCAGCTTTGAGGGGGCGACTACTGAAGCTTTCTTT. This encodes CASSFEGATTEAFF. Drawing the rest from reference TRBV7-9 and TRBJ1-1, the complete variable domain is DTGVSQNPRHKITKRGQNVTFRCDPISEHNRLYWYRQTLGQGPEFLTYFQNEAQLEKSRLLSDRFSAERPKGSFSTLEIQRTEQGDSAMYLCASSFEGATTEAFFGQGTRLTVV.